The sequence of this T cell receptor beta chain was determined in a study of T cells in Graves' hyperthyroidism and ophthalmopathy. Template material for amplifying TCR beta CDR3 regions consisted of RNA transcripts. Using the HTBI primer set, a first-round RT-PCR was run on the TCR CDR3. Each CDR3 protein is one row after TCRdb ran MiXCR on the multiplex PCR reads. The sample includes approximately 690,000 distinct CDR3 sequences, 13% to 15% of them seen just once. V dropped 1 base and J dropped 9; count of bases not matched to a gene: 2. Germline loops: CDR1 SNHLY, CDR2 FYNNEI. The CDR3 loop spans 13 amino acids. This clonotype was found many times.

The receptor was isolated from a woman aged 45-65 years with Graves' ophthalmopathy. The rearrangement links TRBV2 to TRBJ2-1, with 8 bases aligning to TRBD1. The sample taken for sequencing was blood. CDR3 residues: CASSEGRGREQFF. The CDR3 nucleotides are TGTGCCAGCAGTGAAGGCAGGGGGCGTGAGCAGTTCTTC.